This paragraph covers one TCR beta chain sequence. Its cognate antigen is unknown. This record comes from a study of T cell repertoires in cytomegalovirus infection. Overall study findings and caveats: The ex vivo response was dominated by HLA-C-restricted CMV-specific TCR beta clonotypes. Carriers of CMV and the relevant HLA type were discriminated by public TCR beta frequency.

TCRdb analysed the reads with MiXCR anew, one entry per CDR3 protein. Of 310,000 or so distinct CDR3 sequences listed, about a sixth were seen once; the top ten hold 12%. V lost 5 bases, J lost 0 bases, and 10 bases stayed unmatched. Looked up from germline, CDR1 is MNHNY and CDR2 is SVGAGI (reference sequence). CDR3 length equals 19 residues. The chain combines TRBV6-6 with TRBJ2-1, with TRBD2 matching 13 bases. This TCR was recovered from a human donor in good health (CMV status not recorded). Some clones in this sample may be carry-over from other donors' samples. Sample: PBMCs. The CDR3 is CASSPWTSGRSSSYNEQFF. In nucleotides, the CDR3 is TGTGCCAGCAGTCCTTGGACTAGCGGGAGATCGAGCTCCTACAATGAGCAGTTCTTC.